These T cell receptor beta chains were read from a single sample in a study of shared clonotypes between healthy human individuals. Produced via immunoSEQ multiplex PCR; TCRdb's table is partial and in-frame only. The sample contains a few hundred thousand clones, about 80% of which appear only once. The sequenced sample was PBMCs. All receptors derive from a woman between 40 and 55 years old in good health. Some clones in this sample may be carry-over from other donors' samples. The CDR3 runs from the conserved cysteine through the conserved F or W. Fields, in order: J gene, clone size, D gene, V gene, CDR3 protein, CDR3 DNA. D genes are given only for firm matches. Part of the rows lack a size; the others show once, few, many or a class for expanded clones.

j_call: TRBJ1-2
clone_size: .
d_call: TRBD1
v_call: TRBV5-4
cdr3_aa: CASSAGQLYGYTF
cdr3_nt: TGTGCCAGCAGCGCGGGACAGCTTTATGGCTACACCTTC

j_call: TRBJ2-3
clone_size: .
d_call: TRBD2
v_call: TRBV27
cdr3_aa: CASSLFSGVSTDTQYF
cdr3_nt: TGTGCCAGCAGTTTATTTAGCGGGGTTAGCACAGATACGCAGTATTTT

j_call: TRBJ2-7
clone_size: .
d_call: .
v_call: TRBV2
cdr3_aa: CASDRAGKNEQYF
cdr3_nt: TGTGCCAGTGATAGGGCAGGGAAGAACGAGCAGTACTTC

j_call: TRBJ1-1
clone_size: few
d_call: .
v_call: TRBV30
cdr3_aa: CSGNKNTEAFF
cdr3_nt: TGTAGTGGGAACAAGAACACTGAAGCTTTCTTT

j_call: TRBJ1-1
clone_size: many
d_call: .
v_call: TRBV4-1
cdr3_aa: CASSLGGWGDTEAFF
cdr3_nt: TGCGCCAGCAGCCTGGGTGGCTGGGGGGACACTGAAGCTTTCTTT

j_call: TRBJ1-1
clone_size: .
d_call: .
v_call: TRBV28
cdr3_aa: CASGPRRGTEAFF
cdr3_nt: TGTGCCAGCGGACCTCGCAGGGGTACTGAAGCTTTCTTT

j_call: TRBJ1-1
clone_size: .
d_call: TRBD1
v_call: TRBV14
cdr3_aa: CASSHQDRENTEAFF
cdr3_nt: TGTGCCAGCAGCCACCAGGACAGGGAGAACACTGAAGCTTTCTTT

j_call: TRBJ2-7
clone_size: .
d_call: .
v_call: TRBV27
cdr3_aa: CASSSLGEQYF
cdr3_nt: TGTGCCAGCAGTTCGCTCGGGGAGCAGTACTTC

j_call: TRBJ2-1
clone_size: .
d_call: .
v_call: TRBV27
cdr3_aa: CASRSLSWYNEQFF
cdr3_nt: TGTGCCAGCAGATCACTTAGTTGGTACAATGAGCAGTTCTTC

j_call: TRBJ2-7
clone_size: .
d_call: .
v_call: TRBV28
cdr3_aa: CASSFPGATYEQYF
cdr3_nt: TGTGCCAGCAGTTTTCCGGGGGCCACCTACGAGCAGTACTTC

j_call: TRBJ1-2
clone_size: .
d_call: TRBD1
v_call: TRBV28
cdr3_aa: CASSFTGVSNYGYTF
cdr3_nt: TGTGCCAGCAGTTTCACAGGGGTCTCCAACTATGGCTACACCTTC

j_call: TRBJ2-4
clone_size: .
d_call: TRBD2
v_call: TRBV5-4
cdr3_aa: CASSVRLAENIQYF
cdr3_nt: TGTGCCAGCAGCGTAAGACTAGCGGAAAACATTCAGTACTTC

j_call: TRBJ2-1
clone_size: .
d_call: TRBD2
v_call: TRBV2
cdr3_aa: CASRSREGLSYNEQFF
cdr3_nt: TGTGCCAGCAGGTCCAGAGAGGGACTATCTTACAATGAGCAGTTCTTC

j_call: TRBJ1-1
clone_size: .
d_call: TRBD1
v_call: TRBV5-1
cdr3_aa: CASSGQGAYSEAFF
cdr3_nt: TGCGCCAGCAGCGGACAGGGGGCCTATTCTGAAGCTTTCTTT

j_call: TRBJ2-1
clone_size: .
d_call: .
v_call: TRBV11-2
cdr3_aa: CASSLEGASAYANEQFF
cdr3_nt: TGTGCCAGCAGCTTAGAAGGGGCTAGCGCCTACGCCAATGAGCAGTTCTTC

j_call: TRBJ1-1
clone_size: few
d_call: TRBD1
v_call: TRBV5-1
cdr3_aa: CASTRGGTVNTEAFF
cdr3_nt: TGCGCCAGCACCCGGGGCGGGACAGTGAACACTGAAGCTTTCTTT

j_call: TRBJ2-7
clone_size: .
d_call: TRBD2
v_call: TRBV27
cdr3_aa: CASSPLGVAGEFYEQYF
cdr3_nt: TGTGCCAGCAGTCCACTGGGGGTAGCGGGAGAGTTTTACGAGCAGTACTTC

j_call: TRBJ2-3
clone_size: few
d_call: TRBD1
v_call: TRBV6-1
cdr3_aa: CASSEAETGGADTQYF
cdr3_nt: TGTGCCAGCAGTGAAGCAGAGACAGGGGGCGCAGATACGCAGTATTTT

j_call: TRBJ1-5
clone_size: .
d_call: .
v_call: TRBV27
cdr3_aa: CASSQDRYQPQHF
cdr3_nt: TGTGCCAGCAGCCAGGACCGATATCAGCCCCAGCATTTT

j_call: TRBJ1-5
clone_size: .
d_call: .
v_call: TRBV18
cdr3_aa: CASSTAVGSNQPQHF
cdr3_nt: TGTGCCAGCTCAACAGCCGTGGGGAGCAATCAGCCCCAGCATTTT

j_call: TRBJ1-2
clone_size: .
d_call: TRBD1
v_call: TRBV28
cdr3_aa: CASSPPGQGYYGYTF
cdr3_nt: TGTGCCAGCAGTCCCCCCGGACAGGGTTATTATGGCTACACCTTC

j_call: TRBJ2-2
clone_size: .
d_call: .
v_call: TRBV5-4
cdr3_aa: CASSLKGGLNTGELFF
cdr3_nt: TGTGCCAGCAGCTTGAAAGGGGGTCTGAACACCGGGGAGCTGTTTTTT

j_call: TRBJ2-6
clone_size: many
d_call: .
v_call: TRBV28
cdr3_aa: CASSWSSGANVLTF
cdr3_nt: TGTGCCAGCAGTTGGTCCTCTGGGGCCAACGTCCTGACTTTC

j_call: TRBJ1-1
clone_size: .
d_call: .
v_call: TRBV6-5
cdr3_aa: CASSYSTENTEAFF
cdr3_nt: TGTGCCAGCAGTTACTCGACAGAGAACACTGAAGCTTTCTTT

j_call: TRBJ2-7
clone_size: .
d_call: .
v_call: TRBV7-2
cdr3_aa: CASSLAGVLLEQYF
cdr3_nt: TGTGCCAGCAGCTTAGCAGGGGTCCTCCTCGAGCAGTACTTC

j_call: TRBJ2-7
clone_size: .
d_call: TRBD2
v_call: TRBV28
cdr3_aa: CASRPPGGAYEQYF
cdr3_nt: TGTGCCAGCAGACCTCCGGGAGGGGCCTACGAGCAGTACTTC

j_call: TRBJ2-7
clone_size: .
d_call: TRBD1
v_call: TRBV18
cdr3_aa: CASSPGQGAIDEQYF
cdr3_nt: TGTGCCAGCTCACCCGGACAGGGGGCTATCGACGAGCAGTACTTC

j_call: TRBJ1-2
clone_size: many
d_call: TRBD1
v_call: TRBV6-1
cdr3_aa: CASSVGTAAGYTF
cdr3_nt: TGTGCCAGCAGTGTAGGGACAGCAGCTGGCTACACCTTC

j_call: TRBJ2-7
clone_size: .
d_call: .
v_call: TRBV6-6
cdr3_aa: CASGRGALYEQYF
cdr3_nt: TGTGCCAGCGGCAGGGGCGCTCTCTACGAGCAGTACTTC

j_call: TRBJ2-1
clone_size: once
d_call: TRBD2
v_call: TRBV5-6
cdr3_aa: CASSFSLAADNEQFF
cdr3_nt: TGTGCCAGCAGCTTTTCACTAGCGGCCGACAATGAGCAGTTCTTC

j_call: TRBJ2-7
clone_size: .
d_call: TRBD2
v_call: TRBV14
cdr3_aa: CASSQRQGGLAVEQYF
cdr3_nt: TGTGCCAGCAGCCAACGCCAAGGAGGGCTAGCGGTCGAGCAGTACTTC

j_call: TRBJ2-5
clone_size: .
d_call: .
v_call: TRBV5-5
cdr3_aa: CASSPDSQETQYF
cdr3_nt: TGTGCCAGCAGCCCCGACAGCCAAGAGACCCAGTACTTC

j_call: TRBJ1-4
clone_size: .
d_call: .
v_call: TRBV7-9
cdr3_aa: CASSIGASGPEKLFF
cdr3_nt: TGTGCCAGCAGCATAGGGGCATCAGGCCCCGAAAAACTGTTTTTT

j_call: TRBJ1-2
clone_size: .
d_call: .
v_call: TRBV7-9
cdr3_aa: CASSRGGELNGYTF
cdr3_nt: TGTGCCAGCAGTCGAGGGGGGGAACTCAATGGCTACACCTTC

j_call: TRBJ2-5
clone_size: .
d_call: .
v_call: TRBV10-3
cdr3_aa: CAISLKQGRRIETQYF
cdr3_nt: TGTGCCATCAGTCTAAAACAGGGAAGGAGGATAGAGACCCAGTACTTC

j_call: TRBJ1-5
clone_size: .
d_call: TRBD1
v_call: TRBV4-2
cdr3_aa: CASSQTGTGTGQPQHF
cdr3_nt: TGTGCCAGCAGCCAAACCGGGACAGGGACGGGTCAGCCCCAGCATTTT

j_call: TRBJ2-3
clone_size: .
d_call: .
v_call: TRBV28
cdr3_aa: CASSRPSDRRSTDTQYF
cdr3_nt: TGTGCCAGCAGTCGACCAAGCGACAGACGAAGCACAGATACGCAGTATTTT

j_call: TRBJ2-1
clone_size: .
d_call: TRBD2
v_call: TRBV30
cdr3_aa: CAWTGGSYYNEQFF
cdr3_nt: TGTGCCTGGACGGGGGGGAGTTACTACAATGAGCAGTTCTTC

j_call: TRBJ2-6
clone_size: .
d_call: .
v_call: TRBV30
cdr3_aa: CAWSAGTEANVLTF
cdr3_nt: TGTGCCTGGAGTGCCGGGACGGAGGCCAACGTCCTGACTTTC

j_call: TRBJ2-5
clone_size: .
d_call: TRBD2
v_call: TRBV2
cdr3_aa: CASSPLAGGPETQYF
cdr3_nt: TGTGCCAGCAGTCCCCTAGCGGGAGGGCCAGAGACCCAGTACTTC

j_call: TRBJ1-6
clone_size: few
d_call: TRBD1
v_call: TRBV10-1
cdr3_aa: CASIGQGENNSPLHF
cdr3_nt: TGCGCCAGCATTGGACAGGGGGAGAATAATTCACCCCTCCACTTT

j_call: TRBJ2-5
clone_size: .
d_call: .
v_call: TRBV13
cdr3_aa: CASSLLRETQYF
cdr3_nt: TGTGCCAGCAGCTTACTTCGGGAGACCCAGTACTTC